This TCR beta chain was profiled in a study of T cell responses to AZD1222 COVID-19 vaccine. Whole-study findings and limits: Most donors were white British and more were female, and clonal diversity was possibly underestimated. Reports indicate that nearly half of spike-specific TCRs are directed at unmutated variant regions.

Remarks on this clone: Antigen specificity is unknown.

Profiled with immunoSEQ multiplex PCR; TCRdb holds only in-frame clones, not every one. The profile shows over 200,000 clones, about 95% of them singletons. V was pared by 4 bases and J by 0 bases, with 10 bases between. CDR3 length: 14 amino acids. CDR1 and CDR2 (germline): SGHRS, YFSETQ. The TCR was taken from an adult who received the MenACWY meningococcal vaccine as a control. This chain links TRBV5-1 with TRBJ1-1; D unresolved. Sequencing used peripheral blood, obtained 28 days after the second dose of the MenACWY control vaccine. CDR3 in DNA: TGCGCCAGCAGCCCGCCAGCCATGAACACTGAAGCTTTCTTT. This sequence encodes CASSPPAMNTEAFF.